This passage covers 21 T cell receptor beta chains from one sample sequenced in a study of human T cells and chemical hapten exposure (TCRdb year 2021). Receptor libraries were prepared by RACE. Sequencing took place on a NextSeq 500. TCRdb's own reprocessing of the public reads used fastp at Q25 and MiXCR and kept productive beta chains. Every entry covers one CDR3 protein and lists the most common genes and DNA from its rows. Counted in this sample were around 250,000 distinct CDR3 sequences; 7% to 10% of them appeared once. The ten largest clones capture 2% to 3% of the sample. What this sample's time point label stands for: pre-sensitization, week 0. The treatment or condition label, read with the paper, signifies: therapeutic diphenylcyclopropenone sensitization with weekly scalp DPC. The material sequenced was whole blood, taken in connection with sensitization to the hapten diphenylcyclopropenone (DPC). The source of these receptors is a woman in her thirties or forties with alopecia areata. Some clones in this sample may be carry-over from other donors' samples.

In this sample, this clonotype turned up a few times. The chain recombines TRBV20-1 with TRBJ2-5, with D tentatively TRBD1 (7 bases). The CDR3 consists of 15 residues. The germline gives CDR1 DFQATT, CDR2 SNEGSKA (reference sequence). Between the trimmed V and J ends, which lost 6 bases and 4 bases, there was a span of 21 bases. CDR3 coding DNA: TGCAGTGCCCACCGACAGGGAGGAAGCTTAGAGACCCAGTACTTC. Amino acid sequence: CSAHRQGGSLETQYF.

The chain links TRBV4-3 to TRBJ2-2; no firm D call. There are 12 residues in the CDR3. Germline V gene lookup returns CDR1 LGHNA and CDR2 YSLEER. Trimming cost V 1 base and J 7 bases, with 4 bases left between them. The CDR3 nucleotides read TGCGCCAGCAGCCAAGCCGGCGGGGAGCTGTTTTTT. It specifies CASSQAGGELFF.

The V call is TRBV4-1, the J call TRBJ2-4; unclear D gene. Trimming took 1 base from V and 8 from J, leaving 12 bases between them. Germline V gives CDR1 MGHRA, CDR2 YSYEKL. The CDR3 covers 14 residues. CDR3 DNA: TGCGCCAGCAGCCAAGCTAGGATGGGGTACATTCAGTACTTC. It encodes CASSQARMGYIQYF.

This clonotype was counted between two and nine times. The rearrangement joins TRBV28 to TRBJ2-1, with 10 bases that match TRBD2. The V gene end was trimmed by 6 bases and the J gene end by 7 bases; junction bases not matched to a gene: 15. Germline V gene data show CDR1 as MDHEN and CDR2 as SYDVKM. The CDR3 runs 17 residues. The CDR3 region has the DNA TGTGCCAGCAGGACCTCGGGCACGGGACTAGCGAGAAATGAGCAGTTCTTC. Amino acids: CASRTSGTGLARNEQFF.

This sequence joins TRBV5-1 and TRBJ2-7; D is perhaps TRBD1 or TRBD2 (5 bases each). Deletions cut 4 bases from V and 2 bases from J, with 19 bases between. The germline V gene encodes CDR1 SGHRS and CDR2 YFSETQ. The CDR3 sequence is 16 residues long. CDR3 residues: CASSPNPGDGTYEQYF. The CDR3 DNA sequence: TGCGCCAGCAGCCCCAATCCCGGGGACGGGACCTACGAGCAGTACTTC.

The chain recombines TRBV6-2 or TRBV6-3 with TRBJ1-1, with a weak D call TRBD1 (5 bases). Germline V gene data show CDR1 as MNHEY and CDR2 as SVGEGT. V lost 2 bases and J lost 1, with 14 bases in between. The CDR3 runs to 16 residues. CDR3 protein: CASSYGAGRTNTEAFF. The CDR3 DNA sequence: TGTGCCAGCAGTTACGGGGCAGGAAGGACGAACACTGAAGCTTTCTTT.

This clonotype has a count of ten or more. The chain links TRBV5-6 to TRBJ1-5, with 7 bases identical to TRBD1. The CDR3 sequence is 15 residues long. Unmatched junction bases numbered 4, after V lost 2 bases and J lost 2 bases. Germline V CDR1 and CDR2: SGHDT, YYEEEE. The CDR3 loop is CASSLGGVGNQPQHF. CDR3 coding DNA: TGTGCCAGCAGCTTAGGGGGCGTAGGCAATCAGCCCCAGCATTTT.

The chain links TRBV20-1 to TRBJ2-7; D uncertain. The CDR3 contains 11 residues. With 1 base removed from V and 5 bases from J, the gap between germline ends came to 6 bases. Germline CDR1 DFQATT, CDR2 SNEGSKA (reference sequence). The CDR3 spells CSARGANEQYF. The CDR3 DNA sequence: TGCAGTGCTAGAGGGGCCAACGAGCAGTACTTC.

The V call is TRBV18, the J call TRBJ2-1, with D hard to call. Deletions cut 1 base from V and 9 bases from J, with 7 bases between. CDR3 length: 12 residues. Looked up from germline, CDR1 is KGHSH and CDR2 is LQKENI. DNA for the CDR3: TGTGCCAGCTCACCACGATCGGGTGAGCAGTTCTTC. Its translation: CASSPRSGEQFF. Looking up the rest from reference TRBV18 and TRBJ2-1 gives the full variable domain: NAGVMQNPRHLVRRRGQEARLRCSPMKGHSHVYWYRQLPEEGLKFMVYLQKENIIDESGMPKERFSAEFPKEGPSILRIQQVVRGDSAAYFCASSPRSGEQFFGPGTRLTVL.

This chain links TRBV5-1 with TRBJ1-4; 9 nucleotides line up with TRBD1. From germline, CDR1 is SGHRS and CDR2 YFSETQ. V lost 4 bases, J lost 7 bases, and 8 bases stayed unmatched. The CDR3 totals 15 residues. This CDR3 reads CASSISGTGPEKLFF. The CDR3 DNA reads as TGCGCCAGCAGCATTTCCGGGACAGGGCCTGAAAAACTGTTTTTT.

This clonotype was observed a handful of times. The chain recombines TRBV20-1 with TRBJ2-1; TRBD2 matches 8 bases. Germline CDR1 reads DFQATT; CDR2 reads SNEGSKA (reference sequence). The CDR3 is made up of 14 amino acids. J gave up 11 bases and V 6 bases, and 15 bases lay outside the gene matches. DNA for the CDR3: TGCAGTGCCGGTCGGCGGGAGGAGTTTCATCAGCAGTTCTTC. It yields the protein CSAGRREEFHQQFF.

The rearrangement links TRBV29-1 to TRBJ2-1, with D possibly matching TRBD2 (6 bases). The CDR3 spans 12 residues. Per germline, CDR1 SQVTM and CDR2 ANQGSEA. Between the trimmed V and J ends, which lost 7 bases and 9 bases, there was a span of 16 bases. In DNA form, the CDR3 reads TGCAGCGGCGGGACTCCCGTTAGTGAGCAGTTCTTC. It translates to CSGGTPVSEQFF.

This clonotype was found many times. The chain employs TRBV5-6 and TRBJ2-1; D is unclear. V was cut by 2 bases and J by 7 bases, with 7 bases left in between. Germline lookup yields CDR1 SGHDT and CDR2 YYEEEE. The CDR3 has 12 amino acids. Written as DNA, the CDR3 is TGTGCCAGCAGCTTTGTGGGGAATGAGCAGTTCTTC. Translated: CASSFVGNEQFF.

This clonotype was detected a few times. The chain is built from TRBV20-1 and TRBJ1-5; D remains unclear. With 1 base removed from V and 4 bases from J, the gap between germline ends came to 11 bases. This CDR3 is built from 14 residues. Germline CDR1 is DFQATT and CDR2 is SNEGSKA (reference sequence). For the CDR3, the DNA is TGCAGTGCTAGAGGGGTTGAGGTTAATCAGCCCCAGCATTTT. This encodes CSARGVEVNQPQHF.

This clonotype occurred a few times. CDR3 region: CASSFQGRDGYTF. CDR3 coding DNA: TGTGCCAGCAGTTTTCAGGGTAGAGATGGCTACACCTTC. This sequence joins TRBV12-3 or TRBV12-4 and TRBJ1-2; possible D gene TRBD1, 5 bases. Trimming removed 3 bases from V and 6 bases from J, with 11 bases in between. The CDR3 is made up of 13 amino acids.

V gene TRBV28 combines with J gene TRBJ2-7; perhaps TRBD1 as D (7 bases). CDR1 is MDHEN and CDR2 is SYDVKM in the germline V gene. Trimming stripped 11 bases from V and 2 bases from J, with 13 bases between. The CDR3 loop spans 12 amino acids. The CDR3 is CACGTVTYEQYF. For the CDR3, the DNA is TGTGCCTGCGGGACAGTTACCTACGAGCAGTACTTC.

The chain has TRBV7-9 and TRBJ2-1, with D maybe TRBD2 (6 bases). Germline CDR1 SEHNR, CDR2 FQNEAQ (reference sequence). Deletions cut 5 bases from V and 6 bases from J, with 11 bases between. CDR3 length: 13 residues. CDR3 sequence: CASSQTRINEQFF. The CDR3 nucleotides are TGTGCCAGCAGCCAGACTAGAATCAATGAGCAGTTCTTC.

This clonotype was seen only a few times. The CDR3 DNA sequence: TGTGCCAGCAGTCCCGGGACAGGGATGACCGGGGAGCTGTTTTTT. The encoded protein is CASSPGTGMTGELFF. The rearrangement links TRBV12-3 or TRBV12-4 to TRBJ2-2, with 9 bases identical to TRBD1. V trimming: 5 bases; J trimming: 5 bases; junction bases outside the gene matches: 6. The CDR3 covers 15 residues.

V is TRBV16 and J is TRBJ1-1, with 8 bases lining up with TRBD1. The germline CDR1 and CDR2 sequences are KGHSY and FQNENV. This CDR3 region has 15 residues. Trimming removed 3 bases from V and 1 base from J; junction bases left unmatched: 4. DNA of the CDR3: TGTGCCAGCAGCCAGGCCGGGACAGGGAACACTGAAGCTTTCTTT. This sequence encodes CASSQAGTGNTEAFF.

This chain uses TRBV6-5 with TRBJ1-1; D is undetermined. CDR1 and CDR2 (germline): MNHEY, SVGAGI. V was trimmed by 2 bases and J by 1 base, leaving 8 bases between them. The CDR3 has 14 amino acids. CDR3: CASSYREPNTEAFF. CDR3 DNA sequence: TGTGCCAGCAGTTACCGCGAACCGAACACTGAAGCTTTCTTT.

This clonotype came up many times. The chain employs TRBV12-3 or TRBV12-4 and TRBJ2-1; D gene uncertain. V was pared by 5 bases and J by 0 bases, with 8 bases between. This CDR3 has 14 residues. CDR3 sequence: CASSATGSYNEQFF. CDR3 in DNA: TGTGCCAGCAGTGCGACGGGCTCCTACAATGAGCAGTTCTTC.